One and the same sample provided the 21 T cell receptor beta chains below, sequenced in a study of early T cells in non-severe SARS-CoV-2 infection (TCRdb year 2021). Library creation used 5' RACE. The instrument was a NextSeq 500. Starting from the raw public reads, TCRdb applied fastp trimming at Q25, assembled clones with MiXCR and retained in-frame beta chains. Each entry merges the rows of one CDR3 protein and shows their most common DNA and genes. Within this sample are around 80,000 distinct CDR3 sequences, with under 15% of them counted one time only. The ten most abundant clones make up roughly 6% of the sample. Sequenced material: whole blood. These receptors were collected from an adult who was a healthcare worker with PCR-confirmed SARS-CoV-2 infection or an uninfected control (not recorded which).

This clonotype was recorded many times. The chain carries TRBV12-3 or TRBV12-4 and TRBJ2-2, with D possibly being TRBD1 (5 bases). The CDR3 runs 15 residues. V was pared by 3 bases and J by 4 bases, with 12 bases between. The DNA of the CDR3 is TGTGCCAGCAGTTTTGGGCAGGGCGGCACCGGGGAGCTGTTTTTT. Amino acids: CASSFGQGGTGELFF.

This clonotype was recorded many times. The chain links TRBV6-2 or TRBV6-3 to TRBJ1-5; D not certain. The CDR3 is 11 residues long. Germline lookup yields CDR1 MNHEY and CDR2 SVGEGT. Trimming cost V 5 bases and J 10 bases, with 9 bases left between them. CDR3 loop: CASSNAGPQHF. CDR3 sequence (DNA): TGTGCCAGCAGTAACGCAGGACCCCAGCATTTT.

The V call is TRBV6-5, the J call TRBJ2-5, with 11 bases identical to TRBD2. With 7 bases clipped from V and 0 bases from J, the junction kept 4 bases outside the gene matches. Germline V gene lookup returns CDR1 MNHEY and CDR2 SVGAGI. This CDR3 has 15 residues. CDR3 sequence: CASTPSGGYQETQYF. The CDR3 DNA sequence: TGTGCCAGCACCCCTAGCGGGGGGTACCAAGAGACCCAGTACTTC.

At least ten counts were recorded for this clonotype. The chain employs TRBV11-2 and TRBJ1-2; D is unresolved. Germline V CDR1 and CDR2: SGHAT, FQNNGV. Between the trimmed V and J ends, which lost 1 base and 4 bases, there was a span of 1 base. The CDR3 loop spans 11 amino acids. The CDR3 sequence is CASSLGYGYTF. CDR3 DNA: TGTGCCAGCAGCTTAGGCTATGGCTACACCTTC.

This clonotype was seen a handful of times. V gene TRBV5-1 combines with J gene TRBJ2-1; 13 positions match TRBD2. The CDR3 loop spans 16 amino acids. The germline V gene has CDR1 SGHRS and CDR2 YFSETQ. J gave up 10 bases and V 4 bases, and 11 bases lay outside the gene matches. CDR3 DNA sequence: TGCGCCAGCAGCACGCCCGGACTAGCGGGAGATGAAGAGCAGTTCTTC. Translating gives CASSTPGLAGDEEQFF.

This clonotype was seen a handful of times. The V call is TRBV9, the J call TRBJ2-4; the D gene is possibly TRBD2 (6 bases). V was trimmed by 0 bases and J by 0 bases, leaving 7 bases between them. Germline CDR1 reads SGDLS; CDR2 reads YYNGEE. This CDR3 has 15 residues. The CDR3 protein is CASSVAEGAKNIQYF. CDR3 sequence (DNA): TGTGCCAGCAGCGTAGCGGAGGGAGCCAAAAACATTCAGTACTTC.

A few counts support this clonotype. V is TRBV2 and J is TRBJ2-7; a weak D match, TRBD1 (6 bases). V lost 1 base, J lost 6 bases, and 13 bases lay in between. CDR1 is SNHLY and CDR2 is FYNNEI in the germline V gene. CDR3 length equals 14 residues. CDR3 loop: CASSEEGQGLEQYF. The CDR3 region has the DNA TGTGCCAGCAGTGAAGAGGGGCAGGGGCTCGAGCAGTACTTC.

This clonotype has ten or more counts. The chain couples TRBV28 to TRBJ1-1; the D is unclear. Trimming took 5 bases from V and 11 from J, leaving 18 bases between them. The CDR3 has 13 amino acids. Germline assignment: CDR1 MDHEN and CDR2 SYDVKM. The CDR3 loop is CASSPSSTPSAFF. In DNA, the CDR3 is TGTGCCAGCAGTCCATCCTCGACACCCAGCGCTTTCTTT.

This clonotype was picked up many times. V usage is TRBV7-2 and J usage is TRBJ1-4; TRBD1 aligns across 8 bases. V lost 6 bases to trimming and J lost 8 bases; unmatched junction nucleotides: 11. Germline V lookup: CDR1 SGHTA, CDR2 FQGNSA. The CDR3 runs 15 residues. CDR3 coding DNA: TGTGCCAGCAGATACGGACAGGGTCAGAGAGAAAAACTGTTTTTT. Protein sequence: CASRYGQGQREKLFF.

The chain links TRBV20-1 to TRBJ2-1; no reliable D call. This CDR3 has 13 amino acids. Per the germline V gene, CDR1 is DFQATT and CDR2 is SNEGSKA (reference sequence). The V end was cut by 0 bases, the J end by 11 bases, with 14 bases between. CDR3: CSARDPPSDQQFF. CDR3 bases: TGCAGTGCTAGAGATCCCCCTAGTGATCAGCAGTTCTTC.

This clonotype was found many times. The chain links TRBV18 to TRBJ1-1; 9 bases line up with TRBD1. The CDR3 extends over 14 amino acids. Germline V gene sequence: CDR1 KGHSH, CDR2 LQKENI. Losses at the gene ends were 3 bases for V and 5 bases for J; bases not matched to a gene: 4. The CDR3 sequence is CASSPGTGTTEAFF. CDR3 nucleotide sequence: TGTGCCAGCTCACCGGGGACAGGGACGACTGAAGCTTTCTTT.

The chain is built from TRBV5-1 and TRBJ1-6; D is perhaps TRBD1 (6 bases). V lost 0 bases and J lost 9, with 13 bases in between. Germline V gene sequence: CDR1 SGHRS, CDR2 YFSETQ. This CDR3 is built from 15 residues. The CDR3 here is CASSLVGGEVSPLHF. DNA of the CDR3: TGCGCCAGCAGCTTGGTTGGGGGCGAGGTTTCACCCCTCCACTTT.

This clonotype was recorded a few times. V and J are TRBV6-5 and TRBJ2-6; D gene unclear. Germline CDR1 MNHEY, CDR2 SVGAGI. The CDR3 spans 16 residues. V was shortened by 5 bases and J by 3 bases, with 14 bases between the two germline ends. The CDR3 loop reads CASSLSPVGGANVLTF. The DNA of the CDR3 is TGTGCCAGCAGTCTCTCCCCTGTCGGTGGGGCCAACGTCCTGACTTTC.

This clonotype has ten or more counts. The chain is built from TRBV12-3 or TRBV12-4 and TRBJ1-2, with 7 positions matching TRBD1. CDR3 length: 13 amino acids. The V and J ends lost 7 bases and 8 bases, in that order; junction bases with no gene match: 10. CDR3 sequence reads: CASTLRQGQGYTF. CDR3 DNA: TGTGCCAGCACCCTCCGACAGGGACAAGGCTACACCTTC.

This clonotype was seen more than once but under ten times. The chain employs TRBV7-8 and TRBJ2-3; D unresolved. CDR1 is SGHVS and CDR2 is FQNEAQ in the germline V gene. V lost 2 bases to trimming and J lost 2 bases, with 11 bases between them. The CDR3 is 15 residues long. CDR3 in DNA: TGTGCCAGCAGCTTACGGGCTACAATCACAGATACGCAGTATTTT. Encoded protein: CASSLRATITDTQYF.

This chain connects TRBV29-1 to TRBJ1-1; unclear D gene. The CDR3 is 13 amino acids. V was trimmed by 6 bases and J by 4 bases, leaving 15 bases between them. Germline V gene data show CDR1 as SQVTM and CDR2 as ANQGSEA. This chain's CDR3 is CSVSSGPSTEAFF. DNA for the CDR3: TGCAGCGTCAGTTCCGGGCCAAGCACTGAAGCTTTCTTT.

This clonotype was counted at least ten times. The chain uses TRBV28 and TRBJ2-1; unclear D gene. The germline V gene encodes CDR1 MDHEN and CDR2 SYDVKM. The CDR3 contains 11 residues. V was clipped by 4 bases and J by 12 bases, with 10 bases between them. The CDR3 reads CASSSTGRQFF. CDR3 coding DNA: TGTGCCAGCAGTTCAACCGGAAGGCAGTTCTTC.

This clonotype came up a few times. This chain uses TRBV10-3 with TRBJ1-1; D unclear. Germline V gives CDR1 ENHRY, CDR2 SYGVKD. Trimming removed 2 bases at V and 3 bases at J, with 16 bases between. The CDR3 has 16 residues. The CDR3 DNA sequence: TGTGCCATCAGTGAGGTCCCCCGGACGGGTGACACTGAAGCTTTCTTT. Its protein product is CAISEVPRTGDTEAFF.

In its sample, this clonotype was seen a few times. The rearrangement joins TRBV29-1 to TRBJ2-3, with 8 nucleotides matching TRBD1. Germline CDR1 and CDR2: SQVTM and ANQGSEA. The CDR3 contains 15 residues. V was pared by 6 bases and J by 3 bases, with 11 bases of the junction left unmatched. CDR3 region: CSVGSDRGGTDTQYF. CDR3 nucleotide sequence: TGCAGCGTCGGATCAGACAGGGGTGGGACAGATACGCAGTATTTT.

This clonotype was counted at least ten times. The V and J genes are TRBV7-2 and TRBJ2-2; 9 nucleotides match TRBD1. Germline CDR1 and CDR2: SGHTA and FQGNSA. Trimming at V came to 3 bases and at J to 4 bases, leaving 3 bases not matched to a gene. This CDR3 is built from 15 residues. CDR3 residues: CASSLGQGFTGELFF. The DNA of the CDR3 is TGTGCCAGCAGCTTGGGACAGGGCTTCACCGGGGAGCTGTTTTTT. Full variable domain (rest looked up from reference TRBV7-2 and TRBJ2-2): GAGVSQSPSNKVTEKGKDVELRCDPISGHTALYWYRQSLGQGLEFLIYFQGNSAPDKSGLPSDRFSAERTGGSVSTLTIQRTQQEDSAVYLCASSLGQGFTGELFFGEGSRLTVL.

This clonotype has a count of ten or more. The chain combines TRBV6-1 with TRBJ2-1; D is perhaps TRBD1 (5 bases). V was cut by 7 bases and J by 3 bases, with 13 bases left in between. The CDR3 sequence is 14 residues long. CDR1 and CDR2 (germline): MNHNS, SASEGT. The CDR3 coding sequence is TGTGCCAGCATTCGGACACAGAACTACAATGAGCAGTTCTTC. This codes for CASIRTQNYNEQFF.